A single sample is the source of the 20 T cell receptor beta chains below, sequenced in a study of T cell repertoires in cytomegalovirus infection. TCRdb reanalysed the reads using MiXCR and keeps one entry per CDR3 protein. Of approximately 110,000 distinct CDR3 sequences in the sample, around 32% were seen once. Antigens of these TCRs are unknown. Material: CD8+ T cells from cultured PBMCs, obtained from culture after CMV antigen stimulation. The origin of the receptors is a human donor in good health (CMV status not recorded). Some clones in this sample may be carry-over from other donors' samples.

This CDR3 is CSAPEPPGTGPRPEQYF. Here the CDR3 DNA reads TGCAGTGCCCCCGAACCCCCCGGGACAGGACCGAGACCCGAGCAGTACTTC. V usage is TRBV20-1 and J usage is TRBJ2-7; TRBD1 agrees at 8 bases. The CDR3 loop spans 17 amino acids. V was pared by 6 bases and J by 6 bases, with 22 bases of the junction left unmatched. In germline, CDR1 is DFQATT, CDR2 SNEGSKA (reference sequence).

This chain connects TRBV19 to TRBJ2-1; D is perhaps TRBD1 or TRBD2 (7 bases each). Deletions cut 0 bases from V and 5 bases from J, with 17 bases between. CDR1 LNHDA and CDR2 SQIVND come from the germline V gene (reference sequence). This CDR3 has 17 amino acids. The CDR3 spells CASSIDLSGTANNEQFF. The CDR3 DNA reads as TGTGCCAGTAGTATAGATCTCAGCGGGACAGCAAACAATGAGCAGTTCTTC.

CDR3 DNA sequence: TGTGCCAGCAGCTCAAGAGAAGGCTATGGCTACACCTTC. This translates into CASSSREGYGYTF. The J gene is TRBJ1-2, the V gene TRBV2; D is ambiguous. Germline V CDR1 and CDR2: SNHLY, FYNNEI. The CDR3 loop spans 13 amino acids. The V end lost 6 bases, the J end lost 4 bases, and 12 bases lay between the germline ends. The whole variable domain, remainder taken from reference TRBV2 and TRBJ1-2, is EPEVTQTPSHQVTQMGQEVILRCVPISNHLYFYWYRQILGQKVEFLVSFYNNEISEKSEIFDDQFSVERPDGSNFTLKIRSTKLEDSAMYFCASSSREGYGYTFGSGTRLTVV.

With regard to this clonotype: One end of the junction varies from germline; a read error may be responsible. V is TRBV2 and J is TRBJ1-2, with TRBD1 identical over 12 bases. Per the germline V gene, CDR1 is SNHLY and CDR2 is FYNNEI. The length of the CDR3 is 16 residues. The DNA for the CDR3 is TGTGCCAGCATCACCTGGGGGGGACAGGGGGCGGAAGGCTACATCTTC. Its translation is CASITWGGQGAEGYIF. The full variable domain, with the rest looked up from reference TRBV2 and TRBJ1-2, is EPEVTQTPSHQVTQMGQEVILRCVPISNHLYFYWYRQILGQKVEFLVSFYNNEISEKSEIFDDQFSVERPDGSNFTLKIRSTKLEDSAMYFCASITWGGQGAEGYIFGSGTRLTVV.

The V call is TRBV20-1, the J call TRBJ2-1; no clear D. The CDR3 extends over 14 amino acids. Per germline, CDR1 DFQATT and CDR2 SNEGSKA (reference sequence). Trimming left V 1 base short and J 0 bases short, with 7 bases between. Here the CDR3 DNA reads TGCAGTGCTAGAGTAATAAGCTCCTACAATGAGCAGTTCTTC. Encoded protein: CSARVISSYNEQFF.

There are a few counts of this clonotype. The chain combines TRBV28 with TRBJ2-1; D is perhaps TRBD1 (7 bases). Germline V lookup: CDR1 MDHEN, CDR2 SYDVKM. The V end was cut by 0 bases, the J end by 5 bases, with 14 bases between. This CDR3 comprises 16 residues. The CDR3 DNA reads as TGTGCCAGCAGTTTATGGGGCAGGGGGGATAACAATGAGCAGTTCTTC. Translation gives CASSLWGRGDNNEQFF. Full variable domain (rest looked up from reference TRBV28 and TRBJ2-1): DVKVTQSSRYLVKRTGEKVFLECVQDMDHENMFWYRQDPGLGLRLIYFSYDVKMKEKGDIPEGYSVSREKKERFSLILESASTNQTSMYLCASSLWGRGDNNEQFFGPGTRLTVL.

About this clonotype itself: A much larger clone differs by one base, so this may be a read error. V usage is TRBV7-8 and J usage is TRBJ2-2, with 10 bases that match TRBD1. V gave up 5 bases and J gave up 7 bases; unmatched junction bases: 10. The CDR3 length is 16 residues. The germline V gene encodes CDR1 SGHVS and CDR2 FQNEAQ. CDR3 amino acids: CASSPGTGVSHGELFF. The CDR3 coding sequence is TGTGCCAGCAGCCCCGGGACAGGGGTTTCCCACGGGGAGCTGTTTTTT.

The CDR3 DNA reads as TGTGCCACCAGCAACAGGGGCGGCTATGGCTACACCTTC. This codes for CATSNRGGYGYTF. The chain recombines TRBV15 with TRBJ1-2, with 7 bases matching TRBD1. Germline V CDR1 and CDR2: LNHNV, YYDKDF (reference sequence). The J segment lost 4 bases and the V segment lost 4 bases, leaving 3 bases of the junction unmatched. The CDR3 has 13 amino acids.

This clonotype has only a few counts. This chain uses TRBV19 with TRBJ1-2; D unclear. From germline, CDR1 is LNHDA and CDR2 SQIVND (reference sequence). The CDR3 totals 15 residues. Trimming took off 3 bases at V and 5 bases at J, with 16 bases between the two ends. This chain's CDR3 is CASSISTANPYGYTF. Here the CDR3 DNA reads TGTGCCAGTAGTATTTCCACGGCAAACCCTTATGGCTACACCTTC.

The table lists this clonotype with a few counts. The chain has TRBV2 and TRBJ2-2; D not resolved. Looked up from germline, CDR1 is SNHLY and CDR2 is FYNNEI. V was trimmed by 9 bases and J by 0 bases, leaving 11 bases between them. CDR3 length: 14 amino acids. The CDR3 coding sequence is TGTGCCAGAAAGCACTCCTCGAACACCGGGGAGCTGTTTTTT. Amino acids: CARKHSSNTGELFF.

V and J are TRBV7-4 and TRBJ2-7, with D possibly TRBD1 on 5 matching bases. The CDR3 is 14 amino acids. Germline values: CDR1 SGHVT, CDR2 SQSDAQ. V shed 1 base and J shed 4 bases, with 11 bases lying between them. DNA for the CDR3: TGTGCCAGCAGCTTAGTTTCAGGGATGTACGAGCAGTACTTC. It encodes CASSLVSGMYEQYF.

The CDR3 nucleotides are TGTGCCAGCAGCTTAGGGGCCGGAACTGGGAACGGCTACACCTTC. Translation gives CASSLGAGTGNGYTF. The chain combines TRBV7-9 with TRBJ1-2; D unresolved. Germline values: CDR1 SEHNR, CDR2 FQNEAQ (reference sequence). This CDR3 has 15 amino acids. V was clipped by 1 base and J by 8 bases, with 17 bases between them.

The V gene is TRBV27, the J gene TRBJ2-3; D is ambiguous. The germline CDR1 and CDR2 sequences are MNHEY and SMNVEV (reference sequence). V lost 7 bases and J 6 bases, leaving 8 bases between the germline ends. This CDR3 has 11 residues. The CDR3 sequence is CASIGRDTQYF. The CDR3, as DNA: TGTGCCAGCATCGGTCGGGATACGCAGTATTTT.

The chain combines TRBV27 with TRBJ1-2; 8 bases map to TRBD1. J lost 4 bases, V lost 3 bases, and 4 bases had no gene match. Germline assignment: CDR1 MNHEY and CDR2 SMNVEV (reference sequence). The CDR3 consists of 14 residues. The CDR3 sequence: CASSLTGTGYGYTF. DNA of the CDR3: TGTGCCAGCAGTTTGACGGGGACAGGCTATGGCTACACCTTC.

The chain links TRBV27 to TRBJ1-1; 8 bases agree with TRBD1. The germline V gene encodes CDR1 MNHEY and CDR2 SMNVEV (reference sequence). The CDR3 spans 15 residues. Trimming removed 5 bases from V and 4 bases from J; junction bases left unmatched: 9. The CDR3 loop is CASSVRGLGITEAFF. CDR3 bases: TGTGCCAGCAGTGTCAGGGGGCTAGGAATCACTGAAGCTTTCTTT.

This clonotype was observed a single time. The chain employs TRBV6-5 and TRBJ1-5; perhaps TRBD1 as D (5 bases). The CDR3 loop spans 14 amino acids. Germline V gene sequence: CDR1 MNHEY, CDR2 SVGAGI. The ends were cut back, 5 bases at V and 6 bases at J, with 14 bases in the middle. The CDR3 reads CASSPGGEGQPQHF. DNA for the CDR3: TGTGCCAGCAGTCCCGGGGGGGAGGGTCAGCCCCAGCATTTT.

The chain combines TRBV12-3 or TRBV12-4 with TRBJ1-3, with a weak D call TRBD1 (6 bases). Trimming shortened V by 10 bases and J by 4 bases, and 14 bases separated the two germline ends. This CDR3 contains 13 residues. CDR3 loop: CATWGAEGNTIYF. The CDR3 region has the DNA TGTGCCACCTGGGGGGCAGAAGGAAACACCATATATTTT.

A few counts support this clonotype. The V call is TRBV7-8, the J call TRBJ1-4; a possible D gene is TRBD1 (6 bases). Between the trimmed V and J ends, which lost 5 bases and 5 bases, there was a span of 9 bases. The CDR3 spans 13 residues. Germline values: CDR1 SGHVS, CDR2 FQNEAQ. This CDR3 reads CASSLDRNEKLFF. The DNA for the CDR3 is TGTGCCAGCAGCCTAGACAGGAATGAAAAACTGTTTTTT. Combining the CDR3 with reference TRBV7-8 and TRBJ1-4 gives the whole variable domain GAGVSQSPRYKVAKRGQDVALRCDPISGHVSLFWYQQALGQGPEFLTYFQNEAQLDKSGLPSDRFFAERPEGSVSTLKIQRTQQEDSAVYLCASSLDRNEKLFFGSGTQLSVL.

This clonotype was recorded many times. The J gene is TRBJ2-1, the V gene TRBV2; 8 bases line up with TRBD2. The ends lost 1 base at V and 6 bases at J; junction bases unmatched: 8. This CDR3 has 16 residues. Germline CDR1 SNHLY, CDR2 FYNNEI. This chain's CDR3 is CASSEDGTGGSNEQFF. Here the CDR3 DNA reads TGTGCCAGCAGTGAAGATGGGACGGGGGGGAGCAATGAGCAGTTCTTC.

The chain has TRBV20-1 and TRBJ1-5; 8 bases align to TRBD1. CDR3 length: 13 residues. V was clipped by 5 bases and J by 6 bases; unmatched bases: 6. Germline-derived CDR1 and CDR2 are DFQATT and SNEGSKA (reference sequence). DNA for the CDR3: TGCAGTGCTGATCAGGGGGCCGGTCAGCCCCAGCATTTT. This gives the protein CSADQGAGQPQHF.